The clone carrying this T cell receptor beta chain has a count of ten or more. This sequence may be a read error, since a much larger clone differs from it by one base. Authors' analysis steps: A classifier of distant metastasis in papillary thyroid cancer was built from CDR3 differences (across clinicopathological groups). TCRdb re-called the PCR reads through MiXCR. The authors' filters were not applied to this entry. The sample records 10,000 or so clones, under 35% being singletons. The source of the sample is a study of metastatic and nonmetastatic thyroid tumors. As for the study in general: Repertoire comparison spanned blood and tumor or nodule tissue of malignant and benign thyroid patients.

V was clipped by 3 bases and J by 0 bases, with 9 bases between them. CDR3 length: 15 amino acids. The germline gives CDR1 SGHRS, CDR2 YFSETQ. All patients were untreated before thyroid surgery. The sequenced sample consisted of tumor tissue. This clonotype was sampled from a female donor with papillary thyroid cancer or a benign thyroid nodule (not recorded which). Some clones in this sample may be carry-over from other donors' samples. V and J are TRBV5-1 and TRBJ2-2; D perhaps matches TRBD2 (6 bases). The CDR3 DNA follows: TGCGCCAGCAGCTCGGAGGGTACGAACACCGGGGAGCTGTTTTTT. Translation gives CASSSEGTNTGELFF.